This T cell receptor (beta chain) was recorded in a study of cytomegalovirus exposure and HLA in healthy donors. CDR3 length equals 14 residues. CDR1 and CDR2 (germline): SNHLY, FYNNEI. After removal of 2 bases from V and 5 bases from J, the junction contained 1 base not matched to a gene. Findings of the study overall: The study listed roughly 160 cytomegalovirus-associated TCR beta chains. Rarity held for most TCR sequences, but there were some public TCRs that occurred in many donors.

Measured with immunoSEQ multiplex PCR; TCRdb has only the in-frame clones, and not every one. The repertoire holds about 56,000 clones, around nine tenths seen once, with roughly 1.2% in the top ten. This clone was seen just once. Antigen unknown. The V call is TRBV2, the J call TRBJ2-2, with 8 nucleotides matching TRBD1. The sample comprised PBMCs. This clonotype originated in a man aged 18-30 years in good health and CMV-seronegative. In nucleotides, the CDR3 is TGTGCCAGCAGTGAATACAGGGGGACCGGGGAGCTGTTTTTT. The encoded protein is CASSEYRGTGELFF.